A single sample gave rise to the 21 T cell receptor beta chains below, sequenced in a study of T cells after yellow fever vaccination. TCRdb reanalysed the 5' RACE reads using MiXCR and keeps one entry per CDR3 protein. The sample gives 300,000 to 350,000 distinct CDR3 sequences, 8% to 9.5% of which show up once; 17% is in the top ten. Here the sequenced sample was PBMCs, taken more than 40 days after the first yellow fever vaccination. The receptors were gathered from a man between 18 and 29 years old who received the YFV17D yellow fever vaccine.

The genes are TRBV12-3 or TRBV12-4 and TRBJ2-5; D possibly corresponds to TRBD2 (6 bases). With 7 bases removed from V and 11 bases from J, the gap between germline ends came to 17 bases. The CDR3 contains 12 residues. CDR3 sequence (DNA): TGTGCCAGCACCCTCCCGGGGGTTGCGCAGTACTTC. Translated: CASTLPGVAQYF.

The chain links TRBV7-9 to TRBJ1-1; 9 bases match TRBD1. CDR3 length: 14 residues. Germline V gene sequence: CDR1 SEHNR, CDR2 FQNEAQ (reference sequence). The V gene end was trimmed by 8 bases and the J gene end by 3 bases; junction bases not matched to a gene: 7. CDR3 DNA: TGTGCCAGCGGGGGGACAGGGATTGACACTGAAGCTTTCTTT. This sequence encodes CASGGTGIDTEAFF.

The chain carries TRBV11-2 and TRBJ2-1; 10 bases are shared with TRBD1. CDR3 size: 15 residues. CDR1 and CDR2 (germline): SGHAT, FQNNGV. The V gene end was trimmed by 3 bases and the J gene end by 7 bases; junction bases not matched to a gene: 6. In DNA form, the CDR3 reads TGTGCCAGCAGCTTGGCGAGACAGGGGGCAAATGAGCAGTTCTTC. Amino acid sequence: CASSLARQGANEQFF.

V usage is TRBV27 and J usage is TRBJ2-2; 8 bases are shared with TRBD2. CDR1 MNHEY and CDR2 SMNVEV come from the germline V gene (reference sequence). Trimming at V came to 5 bases and at J to 4 bases, leaving 12 bases not matched to a gene. This CDR3 spans 17 amino acids. CDR3 in DNA: TGTGCCAGCAGTGAATCGAGCGGGGGTGCCCCCACCGGGGAGCTGTTTTTT. This codes for CASSESSGGAPTGELFF.

The V call is TRBV7-7, the J call TRBJ2-1; 7 bases are a match to TRBD1. This CDR3 comprises 13 residues. After removal of 3 bases from V and 9 bases from J, the junction contained 5 bases not matched to a gene. From germline, CDR1 is SSHAT and CDR2 FNYEAQ (reference sequence). CDR3 sequence (DNA): TGTGCCAGCAGCTTTACCGACAGGGCTGAGCAGTTCTTC. Its protein is CASSFTDRAEQFF. The entire variable domain, with the rest obtained from reference TRBV7-7 and TRBJ2-1, is as follows: GAGVSQSPRYKVTKRGQDVTLRCDPISSHATLYWYQQALGQGPEFLTYFNYEAQPDKSGLPSDRFSAERPEGSISTLTIQRTEQRDSAMYRCASSFTDRAEQFFGPGTRLTVL.

The rearrangement uses TRBV28 and TRBJ1-2; D remains ambiguous. The CDR3 spans 11 residues. Germline-derived CDR1 and CDR2 are MDHEN and SYDVKM. Trimming left V 6 bases short and J 3 bases short, with 5 bases between. CDR3 coding DNA: TGTGCCAGCAGCAGTGACTATGGCTACACCTTC. It specifies CASSSDYGYTF.

Note on this clonotype: Likely a read error: the CDR3 ends without its conserved phenylalanine or tryptophan. J is TRBJ2-3 and V is TRBV5-1; no clear D. The germline V and J ends were trimmed by 0 bases and 2 bases, with 7 bases remaining between them. Germline lookup yields CDR1 SGHRS and CDR2 YFSETQ. The CDR3 is 14 residues long. Here the CDR3 DNA reads TGCGCCAGCAGCTTGGTTCAGGACACAGATACGCAGTATTCT. Residues: CASSLVQDTDTQYS.

Ten or more counts support this clonotype. CDR3 protein: CSAREGTQYF. The CDR3 DNA reads TGCAGTGCTAGGGAGGGGACGCAGTATTTT. The chain joins TRBV20-1 to TRBJ2-3; a possible D gene is TRBD2 (6 bases). V lost 3 bases, J lost 9 bases, and 7 bases lay in between. Germline V gene lookup returns CDR1 DFQATT and CDR2 SNEGSKA (reference sequence). There are 10 residues in the CDR3.

The chain has TRBV20-1 and TRBJ2-3; the D gene is possibly TRBD2 (6 bases). The germline gives CDR1 DFQATT, CDR2 SNEGSKA (reference sequence). The CDR3 has 17 amino acids. V lost 6 bases and J lost 0, with 22 bases in between. The DNA of the CDR3 is TGCAGTGCCCCGGAAAGCGGGCCCCGCCCTAGCACAGATACGCAGTATTTT. Protein sequence: CSAPESGPRPSTDTQYF.

About this clonotype: The junction does not match germline at one end; this may be a read error. This chain joins TRBV5-1 and TRBJ1-3; 9 nucleotides match TRBD1. The CDR3 totals 19 residues. CDR1 and CDR2 from the germline V gene are SGHRS and YFSETQ. The CDR3 here is CASSLRGQGLSTAGNTTYF. DNA of the CDR3: TGCGCCAGCAGCTTGAGGGGACAGGGCTTGAGTACGGCTGGAAACACCACATATTTT.

The gene calls are TRBV5-1 and TRBJ2-3, with 7 nucleotides matching TRBD1. The length of the CDR3 is 15 residues. V was clipped by 0 bases and J by 6 bases; unmatched bases: 7. Germline values: CDR1 SGHRS, CDR2 YFSETQ. CDR3 in amino acids: CASSLEDRVGDTQYF. CDR3 nucleotide sequence: TGCGCCAGCAGCTTGGAAGACAGGGTCGGGGATACGCAGTATTTT.

This chain joins TRBV6-2 or TRBV6-3 and TRBJ2-4; 9 nucleotides agree with TRBD1. V trimming: 6 bases; J trimming: 7 bases; junction bases outside the gene matches: 7. Germline CDR1 and CDR2: MNHEY and SVGEGT. This CDR3 contains 14 residues. The CDR3 nucleotides are TGTGCCAGCAGATTACAGGGGGCGGGGAACATTCAGTACTTC. Its protein product is CASRLQGAGNIQYF.

This clonotype has only a few counts. The rearrangement links TRBV10-3 to TRBJ2-2; 9 bases match TRBD1. Germline V gives CDR1 ENHRY, CDR2 SYGVKD. The V gene end was trimmed by 6 bases and the J gene end by 7 bases; junction bases not matched to a gene: 6. The CDR3 length is 14 residues. The CDR3 spells CAIRAVTGGGELFF. In DNA form, the CDR3 reads TGTGCCATCAGAGCCGTGACAGGGGGCGGGGAGCTGTTTTTT.

There are many counts of this clonotype. The V gene is TRBV25-1, the J gene TRBJ2-7; D might be TRBD1 (5 bases). V lost 1 base and J 2 bases, leaving 9 bases between the germline ends. The CDR3 contains 14 residues. Germline V gene lookup returns CDR1 MGHDK and CDR2 SYGVNS. In DNA form, the CDR3 reads TGTGCCAGCAGTGAATGGGGCAGGACCTACGAGCAGTACTTC. Translating it yields CASSEWGRTYEQYF.

There are many counts of this clonotype. The chain uses TRBV2 and TRBJ2-3; no reliable D call. Trimming stripped 5 bases from V and 6 bases from J, with 12 bases between. Germline V gives CDR1 SNHLY, CDR2 FYNNEI. There are 13 residues in the CDR3. CDR3 coding DNA: TGTGCCAGCAGTCCCGACCGTGGGGATACGCAGTATTTT. The encoded protein is CASSPDRGDTQYF. The complete variable domain, with remaining parts taken from reference TRBV2 and TRBJ2-3, reads EPEVTQTPSHQVTQMGQEVILRCVPISNHLYFYWYRQILGQKVEFLVSFYNNEISEKSEIFDDQFSVERPDGSNFTLKIRSTKLEDSAMYFCASSPDRGDTQYFGPGTRLTVL.

This clonotype was counted a few times. J is TRBJ2-1 and V is TRBV7-6, with 7 nucleotides matching TRBD2. The CDR3 runs 17 residues. The trim removed 1 base at V and 0 bases at J, leaving 6 bases unmatched. CDR1 and CDR2 (germline): SGHVS, FNYEAQ. CDR3: CASSLEASGGSYNEQFF. The DNA for the CDR3 is TGTGCCAGCAGCTTAGAGGCGTCGGGGGGCTCCTACAATGAGCAGTTCTTC.

At least ten counts were recorded for this clonotype. The gene calls are TRBV7-2 and TRBJ1-5; D gene ambiguous. Trimming pared 2 bases from V and 4 bases from J, leaving 9 bases between. The CDR3 loop spans 14 amino acids. The V gene's germline CDR1 is SGHTA and CDR2 FQGNSA. CDR3 nucleotide sequence: TGTGCCAGCAGCTTACAGGTTGGAAATCAGCCCCAGCATTTT. Protein sequence: CASSLQVGNQPQHF.

In its sample, this clonotype was seen many times. The chain combines TRBV7-3 with TRBJ2-7, with D perhaps TRBD1 (6 bases). The germline V gene has CDR1 SGHTA and CDR2 FQGTGA. V lost 2 bases, J lost 6 bases, and 14 bases lay in between. The CDR3 is made up of 14 amino acids. The CDR3 DNA sequence: TGTGCCAGCAGCTTATATAACAGGGATTCCGAGCAGTACTTC. Its translation: CASSLYNRDSEQYF.

This clonotype was seen at least ten times. The V gene is TRBV5-1, the J gene TRBJ2-5, with D hard to call. V gave up 7 bases and J gave up 4 bases, with 8 bases separating them. Germline V gene lookup returns CDR1 SGHRS and CDR2 YFSETQ. This CDR3 region has 11 residues. The CDR3 region is CASHGGETQYF. DNA of the CDR3: TGCGCCAGCCACGGTGGAGAGACCCAGTACTTC.

V and J are TRBV12-3 or TRBV12-4 and TRBJ2-2, with D tentatively TRBD2 (6 bases). The CDR3 has 15 residues. V lost 5 bases to trimming and J lost 6 bases, with 16 bases between them. For the CDR3, the DNA is TGTGCCAGCAGTCGGGGCCTACTAGCATCCGGGGAGCTGTTTTTT. Translating it yields CASSRGLLASGELFF.

This clonotype was counted between two and nine times. The chain is built from TRBV12-3 or TRBV12-4 and TRBJ2-5, with D unclear. There are 11 residues in the CDR3. Trimming took off 3 bases at V and 7 bases at J, with 6 bases between the two ends. In DNA form, the CDR3 reads TGTGCCAGCAGTTTTGCGAGGACCCAGTACTTC. This translates into CASSFARTQYF.